Following are 17 T cell receptor beta chains from one sample sequenced in a study of identical twins. TCRdb re-derived calls from the 5' RACE reads in MiXCR, one entry per CDR3 protein. Altogether around 450,000 distinct CDR3 sequences are present, 12% to 15% being singletons, with the ten largest covering 0.4% to 0.55%. The sample was also linked to a second study, of yellow fever vaccine responses in identical twins.

The sample was CD4+ T cells sorted from blood. The receptor set was obtained from a woman aged 18-29 years in good health.

The chain employs TRBV5-1 and TRBJ1-1, with 7 nucleotides matching TRBD1. CDR1 and CDR2 from the germline V gene are SGHRS and YFSETQ. The J segment lost 2 bases and the V segment lost 6 bases, leaving 7 bases of the junction unmatched. The CDR3 is made up of 14 amino acids. The chain's CDR3 is CASKPGQQNTEAFF. Here the CDR3 DNA reads TGCGCCAGCAAACCGGGACAGCAAAACACTGAAGCTTTCTTT.

This clonotype occurred a few times. The chain employs TRBV5-1 and TRBJ2-4, with unresolved D. The length of the CDR3 is 15 residues. CDR1 is SGHRS, CDR2 YFSETQ, per germline. Trimming cost V 4 bases and J 4 bases, with 15 bases left between them. The CDR3 loop reads CASSPPPSEKNIQYF. As DNA, the CDR3 is TGCGCCAGCAGCCCACCCCCCTCGGAGAAAAACATTCAGTACTTC.

This clonotype was detected many times. V and J are TRBV29-1 and TRBJ2-1; D unclear. Trimming pared 6 bases from V and 4 bases from J, leaving 7 bases between. This CDR3 is 11 amino acids long. Germline V CDR1 and CDR2: SQVTM, ANQGSEA. Here the CDR3 reads CSVTAYNEQFF. The CDR3 DNA sequence: TGCAGCGTAACAGCTTACAATGAGCAGTTCTTC.

V is TRBV4-3 and J is TRBJ2-7, with 7 bases aligning to TRBD1. The germline CDR1 and CDR2 sequences are LGHNA and YSLEER. This CDR3 spans 14 amino acids. V was pared by 7 bases and J by 6 bases, with 12 bases of the junction left unmatched. The CDR3 DNA follows: TGCGCCAGCAACCTACTTGAACAGGGGTGCGAGCAGTACTTC. Protein sequence: CASNLLEQGCEQYF.

This clonotype was seen only a few times. V gene TRBV7-9 combines with J gene TRBJ2-7; 8 positions match TRBD2. Germline assignment: CDR1 SEHNR and CDR2 FQNEAQ (reference sequence). The CDR3 covers 15 residues. The V gene end was trimmed by 3 bases and the J gene end by 12 bases; junction bases not matched to a gene: 16. CDR3 in amino acids: CASSFSQGLGQGMYF. The CDR3 DNA follows: TGTGCCAGCAGCTTCTCCCAGGGACTAGGGCAAGGGATGTACTTC.

V and J are TRBV18 and TRBJ2-1, with 9 nucleotides matching TRBD1. The CDR3 length is 15 residues. From germline, CDR1 is KGHSH and CDR2 LQKENI. V was pared by 3 bases and J by 6 bases, with 6 bases of the junction left unmatched. The CDR3 sequence: CASSPDRGGSNEQFF. The CDR3 nucleotides read TGTGCCAGCTCACCTGACAGGGGGGGTTCCAATGAGCAGTTCTTC.

This clonotype occurred once. This chain joins TRBV20-1 and TRBJ2-7, with D hard to call. With 3 bases removed from V and 0 bases from J, the gap between germline ends came to 15 bases. Germline V gene lookup returns CDR1 DFQATT and CDR2 SNEGSKA (reference sequence). CDR3 length equals 15 residues. The chain's CDR3 is CSASSPPPSSYEQYF. The DNA of the CDR3 is TGCAGTGCTAGCTCCCCGCCCCCGAGCTCCTACGAGCAGTACTTC.

This clonotype was seen many times. Written as DNA, the CDR3 is TGTGCCAGCAGTTTCAACCTTAACTACAATGAGCAGTTCTTC. It codes for CASSFNLNYNEQFF. The rearrangement links TRBV12-3 or TRBV12-4 to TRBJ2-1; no reliable D call. CDR3 length: 14 residues. With 3 bases removed from V and 3 bases from J, the gap between germline ends came to 9 bases.

This clonotype occurred a few times. The chain carries TRBV24-1 and TRBJ2-7; 8 bases are shared with TRBD1. The V gene end was trimmed by 3 bases and the J gene end by 0 bases; junction bases not matched to a gene: 3. CDR1 and CDR2 (germline): KGHDR, SFDVKD. This CDR3 region has 15 residues. The chain's CDR3 is CATSDRGTGSYEQYF. The CDR3 DNA sequence: TGTGCCACCAGTGATCGAGGGACAGGCTCCTACGAGCAGTACTTC.

This clonotype was observed many times. The chain recombines TRBV28 with TRBJ2-7; perhaps TRBD1 as D (5 bases). The CDR3 runs 13 residues. CDR1 MDHEN and CDR2 SYDVKM come from the germline V gene. The ends were cut back, 3 bases at V and 3 bases at J, with 9 bases in the middle. Here the CDR3 DNA reads TGTGCCAGCAGTTTGCTGGGGCTCTACGAGCAGTACTTC. Amino acids: CASSLLGLYEQYF.

The table lists this clonotype with many counts. This chain uses TRBV5-1 with TRBJ2-1; 11 nucleotides match TRBD2. From germline, CDR1 is SGHRS and CDR2 YFSETQ. The CDR3 is made up of 15 amino acids. V trimming: 7 bases; J trimming: 5 bases; junction bases outside the gene matches: 8. The CDR3 DNA follows: TGCGCCAGCTCAGATAGCGGGGGGGCTCACAATGAGCAGTTCTTC. Its protein is CASSDSGGAHNEQFF.

The chain couples TRBV7-6 to TRBJ2-7; 8 bases are shared with TRBD2. The CDR3 has 14 residues. Germline V gives CDR1 SGHVS, CDR2 FNYEAQ. With V trimmed by 5 bases and J by 5 bases, 8 bases remained unmatched. The CDR3 nucleotides are TGTGCCAGCAGCCCCAGCGGGGGACGTGACGAGCAGTACTTC. Its protein product is CASSPSGGRDEQYF.

This clonotype was counted a single time. This sequence may be a read error, since a much larger clone differs from it by one base. The chain has TRBV20-1 and TRBJ2-2; the D gene could be TRBD1 or TRBD2 (5 bases each). The CDR3 has 14 residues. CDR1 is DFQATT, CDR2 SNEGSKA, per germline (reference sequence). CDR3 nucleotides: TGCAGTGCTATGGATACGGGTGGGATTGGGGGGCTGTTTTTT. It specifies CSAMDTGGIGGLFF.

J is TRBJ1-5 and V is TRBV2; D remains ambiguous. V lost 6 bases to trimming and J lost 3 bases, with 6 bases between them. The CDR3 is made up of 12 amino acids. The germline CDR1 and CDR2 sequences are SNHLY and FYNNEI. The CDR3 nucleotides are TGTGCCAGCAGAAGGGTCAATCAGCCCCAGCATTTT. Its translation is CASRRVNQPQHF.

This chain joins TRBV12-3 or TRBV12-4 and TRBJ2-2; TRBD1 aligns across 10 bases. This CDR3 has 19 amino acids. Trimming took 5 bases from V and 4 from J; bases not matched to a gene: 16. CDR3 nucleotides: TGTGCCAGCAGTCTCGGAAGGGACAGGGGTCCTCGAGGCACCGGGGAGCTGTTTTTT. Translated, it gives CASSLGRDRGPRGTGELFF.

This clonotype was counted a few times. This sequence joins TRBV29-1 and TRBJ2-5; 9 bases line up with TRBD2. The CDR3 has 15 residues. Unmatched junction bases numbered 7, after V lost 4 bases and J lost 1 base. CDR1 is SQVTM and CDR2 is ANQGSEA in the germline V gene. CDR3 DNA sequence: TGCAGCGTTGCGTTACTAGCGGGCTTCCAAGAGACCCAGTACTTC. Encoded protein: CSVALLAGFQETQYF.

The V and J genes are TRBV28 and TRBJ2-3, with D perhaps matching TRBD2 (5 bases). V was pared by 5 bases and J by 2 bases, with 17 bases between. The CDR3 is 16 amino acids. Germline V lookup: CDR1 MDHEN, CDR2 SYDVKM. CDR3 region: CASSPSLSGITDTQYF. DNA of the CDR3: TGTGCCAGCAGTCCCTCCCTGAGCGGAATCACAGATACGCAGTATTTT.